This T cell receptor beta chain was sequenced for a study of breast tumors, draining lymph nodes, adjacent tissues listed by TCRdb under 2016. In terms of the full investigation: In breast cancer patients, the study compared the TCR beta repertoires of tumor, adjacent nontumor tissue and axillary lymph nodes. The study was designed to assess the relationships and possible T-cell exchange between tumor, surrounding tissue and draining lymph node repertoires in human breast cancer.

CDR1 and CDR2 were assigned from the germline V gene as MDHEN and SYDVKM. Its CDR3 holds 15 amino acids, cysteine through phenylalanine. Here the CDR3 DNA is all that survives: 45 bases in frame from base 1. Here V drops 7 bases and J drops 0 bases, and the junction holds 9 bases not matched to any gene. TCRdb lists the instrument as Illumina HiSeq 2000. TCR beta chain libraries were generated by multiplex PCR amplification. The amplified TCR beta chain products were analyzed by high-throughput sequencing. TCRdb ran its own pipeline on the public reads, namely fastp trimming at Q25 and MiXCR clone calling, and kept in-frame beta chains. CDR3 protein duplicates are merged, each entry listing the most common genes and DNA. The sample profile shows approximately 210,000 distinct CDR3 sequences; under 35% of them were found once. Of the sample, 3% to 4% is held by the ten largest clones. In regard to this clonotype: Its antigen target is currently unknown. No base quality information exists; no much larger clone differs at one position.

Lymph node samples came from the axillary draining lymph nodes of breast cancer patients. What the work shows at the level of the full study, not this receptor alone: Tumor T-cell repertoires showed less diversity than lymph node repertoires and more diversity than nontumor tissue repertoires, and tumor T-cell repertoires showed preferential V and J gene usage. The similarity between tumor and nontumor tissue repertoires was significantly greater in luminal-like breast cancer than in basal-like breast cancer. Rather than being directly demonstrated, the conclusion that tumor T cells originate in lymph nodes was presented as consistent with a hypothesis. A scenario in which most tumor T cells derive from the lymph node and then expand within tumor tissue was judged to be consistent with the data.

The source is a female donor with breast cancer. Some clones in this sample may be carry-over from other donors' samples. Material: axillary lymph node tissue. The sequence is built from TRBV28 and TRBJ2-7; TRBD2 fits 7 bases in the junction. The nucleotide sequence reads as follows: TGTGCCAGCACCCTCGCGGGGGAGACCTCCTACGAGCAGTACTTC. Protein translation: CASTLAGETSYEQYF.